This T cell receptor beta chain was identified in a study of naive and memory T cell subsets. Concerning this clonotype itself: The antigen is undetermined.

Between the trimmed V and J ends, which lost 1 base and 1 base, there was a span of 11 bases. The CDR3 is 15 residues long. Germline loops: CDR1 GTSNPN, CDR2 SVGIG (reference sequence). Separate alpha and beta amplification began at the second PCR step. Two oligonucleotides, mixed equimolar, formed the beta constant-region primer covering TRBC1 and TRBC2. Four rounds of PCR amplified the ligated cDNA using nested alpha and beta constant-region primers plus SP2. A 12-nucleotide UMI and the SP2 primer were added to the cDNA 3' end by oligonucleotide ligation. TCRdb reprocessed the UMI-ligation and nested PCR reads with MiXCR, giving one entry per CDR3 protein. The sample consists of 95,000 to 150,000 distinct CDR3 sequences, over 30% of them appearing once. Study outcomes and limitations: In CD4 and CD8 cells, diversity dropped from naive through EMRA. Each distinct alpha or beta sequence counts as one clonotype.

The clonotype originates from a human donor in good health. This chain links TRBV30 with TRBJ2-1; D ambiguous. Sequenced sample: central memory CD4+ T cells from blood. The CDR3 loop reads CAWSEGTRSYNEQFF. Here the CDR3 DNA reads TGTGCCTGGAGTGAAGGCACCCGTTCCTACAATGAGCAGTTCTTC.